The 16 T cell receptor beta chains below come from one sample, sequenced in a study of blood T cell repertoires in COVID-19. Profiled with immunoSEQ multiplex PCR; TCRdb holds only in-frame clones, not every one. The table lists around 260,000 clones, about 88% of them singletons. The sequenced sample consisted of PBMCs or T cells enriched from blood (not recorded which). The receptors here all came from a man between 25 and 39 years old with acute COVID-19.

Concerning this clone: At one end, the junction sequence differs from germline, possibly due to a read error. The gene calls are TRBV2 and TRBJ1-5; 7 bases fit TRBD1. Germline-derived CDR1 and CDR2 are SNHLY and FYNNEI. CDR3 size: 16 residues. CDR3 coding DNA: TGTGCCAGTCGGCTCACAGGGGTTGGAGTCAATGAGCCCCAGCATTTT. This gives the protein CASRLTGVGVNEPQHF.

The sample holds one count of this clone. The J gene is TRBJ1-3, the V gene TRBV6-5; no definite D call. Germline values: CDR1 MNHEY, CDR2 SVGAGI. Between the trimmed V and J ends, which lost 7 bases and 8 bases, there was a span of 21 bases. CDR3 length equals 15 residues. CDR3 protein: CASIPRKGGLDTIYF. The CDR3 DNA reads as TGTGCCAGCATCCCCCGAAAGGGCGGGTTAGACACCATATATTTT.

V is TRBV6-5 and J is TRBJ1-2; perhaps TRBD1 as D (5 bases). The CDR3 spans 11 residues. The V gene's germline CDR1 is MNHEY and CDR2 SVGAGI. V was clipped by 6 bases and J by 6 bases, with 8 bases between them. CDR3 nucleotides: TGTGCCAGCAGGATGACAGATGGCTACACCTTC. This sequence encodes CASRMTDGYTF.

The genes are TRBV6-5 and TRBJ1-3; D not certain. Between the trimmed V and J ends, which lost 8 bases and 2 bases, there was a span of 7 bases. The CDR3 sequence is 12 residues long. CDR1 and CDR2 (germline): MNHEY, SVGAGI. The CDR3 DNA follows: TGTGCCAGCGGGCATACTGGAAACACCATATATTTT. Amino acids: CASGHTGNTIYF.

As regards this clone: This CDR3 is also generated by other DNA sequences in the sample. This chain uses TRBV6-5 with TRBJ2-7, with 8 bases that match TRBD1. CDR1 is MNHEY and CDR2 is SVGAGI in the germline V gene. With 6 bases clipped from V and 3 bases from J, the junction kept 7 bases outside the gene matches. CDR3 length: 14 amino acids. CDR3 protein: CASSPGQGVYEQYV. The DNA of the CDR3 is TGTGCCAGCAGCCCCGGACAGGGAGTCTACGAGCAGTACGTC.

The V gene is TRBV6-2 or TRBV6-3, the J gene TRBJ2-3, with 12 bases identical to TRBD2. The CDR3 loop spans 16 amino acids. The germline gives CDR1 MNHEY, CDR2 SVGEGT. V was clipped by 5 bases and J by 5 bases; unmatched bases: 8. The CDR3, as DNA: TGTGCCAGCAGTACCGCTAGCGGGGGGGTTTTAGATACGCAGTATTTT. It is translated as CASSTASGGVLDTQYF.

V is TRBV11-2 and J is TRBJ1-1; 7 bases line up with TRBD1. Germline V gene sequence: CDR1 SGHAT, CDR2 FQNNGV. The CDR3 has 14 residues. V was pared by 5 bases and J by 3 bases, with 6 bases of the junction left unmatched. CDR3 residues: CASSATGVYTEAFF. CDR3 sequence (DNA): TGTGCCAGCAGCGCAACAGGGGTTTACACTGAAGCTTTCTTT.

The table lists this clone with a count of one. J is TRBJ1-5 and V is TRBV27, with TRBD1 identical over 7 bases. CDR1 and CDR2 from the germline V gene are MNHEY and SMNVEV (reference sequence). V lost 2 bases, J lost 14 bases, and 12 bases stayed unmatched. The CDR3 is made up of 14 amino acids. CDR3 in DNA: TGTGCCAGCAGTTTAAGTACAGGGGATCGGCGCGAGCATTTT. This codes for CASSLSTGDRREHF.

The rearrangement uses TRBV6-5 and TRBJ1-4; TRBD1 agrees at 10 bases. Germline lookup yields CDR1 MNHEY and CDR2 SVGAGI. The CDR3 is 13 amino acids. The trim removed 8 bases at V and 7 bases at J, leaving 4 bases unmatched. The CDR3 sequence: CASRGTGVEKLFF. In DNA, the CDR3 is TGTGCCAGCCGAGGGACAGGGGTTGAAAAACTGTTTTTT.

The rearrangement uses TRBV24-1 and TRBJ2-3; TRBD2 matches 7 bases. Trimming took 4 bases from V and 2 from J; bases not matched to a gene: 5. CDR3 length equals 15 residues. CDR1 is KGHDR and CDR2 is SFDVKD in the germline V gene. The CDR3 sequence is CATSEWRGNTDTQYF. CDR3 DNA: TGTGCCACCAGTGAATGGCGGGGGAACACAGATACGCAGTATTTT.

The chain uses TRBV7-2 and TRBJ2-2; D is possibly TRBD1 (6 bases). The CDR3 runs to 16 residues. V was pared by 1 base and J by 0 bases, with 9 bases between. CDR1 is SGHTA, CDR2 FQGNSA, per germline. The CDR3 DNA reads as TGTGCCAGCAGCTTAGGCAGGGGCCCGAACACCGGGGAGCTGTTTTTT. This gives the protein CASSLGRGPNTGELFF.

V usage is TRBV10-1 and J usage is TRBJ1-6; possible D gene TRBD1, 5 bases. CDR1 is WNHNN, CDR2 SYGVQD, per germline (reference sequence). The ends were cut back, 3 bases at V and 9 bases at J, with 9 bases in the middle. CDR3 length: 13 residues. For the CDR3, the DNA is TGCGCCAGCAGTGATACAGGCGTTTCACCCCTCCACTTT. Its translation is CASSDTGVSPLHF.

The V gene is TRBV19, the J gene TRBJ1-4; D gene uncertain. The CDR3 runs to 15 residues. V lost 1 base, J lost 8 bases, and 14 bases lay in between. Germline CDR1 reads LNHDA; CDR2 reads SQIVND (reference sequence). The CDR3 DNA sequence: TGTGCCAGTAGTATAGTAGTAACCGGAGGAGAAAAACTGTTTTTT. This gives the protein CASSIVVTGGEKLFF.

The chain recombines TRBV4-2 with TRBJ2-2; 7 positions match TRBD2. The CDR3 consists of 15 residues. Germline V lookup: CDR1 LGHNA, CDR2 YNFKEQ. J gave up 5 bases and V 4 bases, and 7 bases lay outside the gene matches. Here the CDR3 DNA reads TGTGCCAGCAGCCCAGAGGGAGGGCCAACCGGGGAGCTGTTTTTT. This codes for CASSPEGGPTGELFF.

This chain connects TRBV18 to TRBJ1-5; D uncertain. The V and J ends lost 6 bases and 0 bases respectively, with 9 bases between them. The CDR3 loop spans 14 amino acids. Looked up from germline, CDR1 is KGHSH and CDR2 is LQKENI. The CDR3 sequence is CASSLTLSNQPQHF. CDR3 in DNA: TGTGCCAGCTCGTTGACACTTAGCAATCAGCCCCAGCATTTT. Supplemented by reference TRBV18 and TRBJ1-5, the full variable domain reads NAGVMQNPRHLVRRRGQEARLRCSPMKGHSHVYWYRQLPEEGLKFMVYLQKENIIDESGMPKERFSAEFPKEGPSILRIQQVVRGDSAAYFCASSLTLSNQPQHFGDGTRLSIL.

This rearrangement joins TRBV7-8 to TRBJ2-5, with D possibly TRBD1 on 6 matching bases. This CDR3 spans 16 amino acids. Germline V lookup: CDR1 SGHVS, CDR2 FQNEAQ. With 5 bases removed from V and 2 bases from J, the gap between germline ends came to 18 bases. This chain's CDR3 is CASSKGQLPHQETQYF. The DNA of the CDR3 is TGTGCCAGCAGCAAGGGACAATTACCCCATCAAGAGACCCAGTACTTC.